The present T cell receptor beta chain was sequenced within a study of cytomegalovirus exposure and HLA in healthy donors. Of note for this clone: Its antigen is unidentified.

Study-wide results and caveats: It emerged from a later analysis that several of the most significant clusters appeared to be linked to common viral pathogens. Sequencing probably produced one cluster of sequence variants that were highly shared. Most TCR beta V segments were productive about 87% or about 30% of the time in an earlier analysis.

Primers for the PCR totalled 60 Vbeta and 13 Jbeta. Profiling relied on immunoSEQ multiplex PCR, and the TCRdb table lists in-frame clones only, not all of them. Of around 94,000 clones detected, over 70% appear once; the ten largest clones hold 4.9%. V dropped 8 bases and J dropped 4 bases, with 12 bases sitting between them. Germline assignment: CDR1 SNHLY and CDR2 FYNNEI. This CDR3 comprises 12 residues. This clonotype was sampled from a woman aged 35 to 49 in good health and CMV-seronegative. Material: PBMCs. The J gene is TRBJ2-7, the V gene TRBV2, with D possibly matching TRBD2 (5 bases). As DNA, the CDR3 is TGTGCCAGCGGGTCGGGGATTTACGAGCAGTACTTC. It is translated as CASGSGIYEQYF.